Sequencing of this T cell receptor (beta chain) was carried out in a study of T cell clones after liver transplantation. The count of this clone is one. The germline V gene has CDR1 SGHAT and CDR2 FQNNGV. V lost 4 bases to trimming and J lost 7 bases, with 19 bases between them. CDR3 length equals 16 residues. Unstimulated PBMCs were sorted into CD3+CD4+ and CD3+CD8+ populations. Here immunoSEQ multiplex PCR was the method, and the copy in TCRdb shows in-frame clones only, minus some. The sample records 95,000 to 130,000 clones, over 75% being singletons. The chain links TRBV11-2 to TRBJ2-2; D might be TRBD2 (6 bases). The source was CD4+ T cells from blood, collected 12 months after liver transplant. The receptor was isolated from a human patient who received a liver transplant. Some T cells may arise from the graft donor. The CDR3 region has the DNA TGTGCCAGCAGCTCATGGCTCCCGGTGGGAGGCGGGGAGCTGTTTTTT. Amino acid sequence: CASSSWLPVGGGELFF.